This TCR beta chain was observed in a study of T cells after yellow fever vaccination. Generation of TCR cDNA used 5'RACE template switching (which added a universal primer site and UMIs). Each CDR3 protein is one row after TCRdb ran MiXCR on the 5' RACE reads. The table shows fewer than 450,000 distinct CDR3 sequences, with 7% to 9% occurring only once. V was pared by 5 bases and J by 3 bases, with 11 bases of the junction left unmatched. This CDR3 region has 16 residues. In germline, CDR1 is SGHTA, CDR2 FQGNSA. This clonotype appeared a few times. This TCR was sampled from a man aged 18-30 years who received the YFV17D yellow fever vaccine. The sequences come from PBMCs, collected more than 35 days after the first yellow fever vaccination. The genes are TRBV7-2 and TRBJ2-7; 9 positions agree with TRBD1. Here the CDR3 DNA reads TGTGCCAGCAGCCAACAGGGGGCTAGCGGATTCTACGAGCAGTACTTC. Translation: CASSQQGASGFYEQYF.